This record looks at one T cell receptor (beta chain) sequence and its context. V lost 3 bases, J lost 4 bases, and 15 bases lay in between. Germline V gives CDR1 DFQATT, CDR2 SNEGSKA (reference sequence). The CDR3 contains 14 residues. This specimen belongs to a study of blood T cell repertoires in COVID-19. Across the whole study: Samples of COVID-19 (acute and convalescent) were obtained from the United States, Italy and Spain. T cells, B-cell-depleted T cells, or PBMCs supplied cDNA or gDNA.

In the original workflow: Quantification of nucleated cells was approximated via reference gene primer amplification. Assay: immunoSEQ multiplex PCR; the TCRdb copy retains only in-frame clones and omits some. V, J and clone size were drawn from that table, and D and trimming were deduced from the DNA. The top ten hold around 2.7% of the sample, which has about 47,000 clones, approximately 88% seen once. This TCR came from a man aged 45-65 years with active COVID-19. The V call is TRBV20-1, the J call TRBJ1-2, with a tentative D call TRBD1 (5 bases). Input material: peripheral blood. The CDR3 reads CSASLLAGIYGYTF. CDR3 nucleotides: TGCAGTGCTAGTTTGTTGGCAGGGATCTATGGCTACACCTTC.